Listed below are T cell receptor beta chains from one sample, sequenced in a study of blood T cell repertoires in COVID-19. Data came from immunoSEQ multiplex PCR; TCRdb stores just in-frame clones and leaves some out. This sample has about 370,000 clones, with roughly 90% found just once. The source material was peripheral blood. These receptor sequences come from a woman aged 25-40 years with COVID-19, enrolled during active disease. The CDR3 runs from the conserved cysteine through the conserved F or W. Fields, in order: J gene, D gene, V gene, clone size, CDR3 DNA, CDR3 protein. A D gene is named only where the DNA matches it firmly. The listing skips clone size in some rows; elsewhere it reads once, few, many or a size class.

j_gene: TRBJ1-4; d_gene: NA; v_gene: TRBV4-1; abundance: NA; CDR3nt: TGCGCCAGCAGCCAGGGCACAGGGTCGGGTAATGAAAAACTGTTTTTT; CDR3aa: CASSQGTGSGNEKLFF
j_gene: TRBJ2-7; d_gene: NA; v_gene: TRBV11-2; abundance: NA; CDR3nt: TGTGCCAGCAGGGGTGGGCCGGGGGAGCAGTACTTC; CDR3aa: CASRGGPGEQYF
j_gene: TRBJ1-1; d_gene: TRBD1; v_gene: TRBV10-3; abundance: NA; CDR3nt: TGTGCCAGCACAGGACAGGGGAGAACTGAAGCTTTCTTT; CDR3aa: CASTGQGRTEAFF
j_gene: TRBJ1-1; d_gene: TRBD1; v_gene: TRBV28; abundance: NA; CDR3nt: TGTGCCAGCAGTCCCCCAGACAGGGACACTGAAGCTTTCTTT; CDR3aa: CASSPPDRDTEAFF
j_gene: TRBJ1-2; d_gene: NA; v_gene: TRBV5-6; abundance: NA; CDR3nt: TGTGCCAGCAGCTTGGGGCAGGGCTTGGGCTATGGCTACACCTTC; CDR3aa: CASSLGQGLGYGYTF
j_gene: TRBJ2-2; d_gene: TRBD1; v_gene: TRBV19; abundance: NA; CDR3nt: TGTGCCAGTAGTGCACCGGGACAGGGTAAAGGGGGGGAGCTGTTTTTT; CDR3aa: CASSAPGQGKGGELFF
j_gene: TRBJ2-7; d_gene: TRBD2; v_gene: TRBV2; abundance: NA; CDR3nt: TGTGCCAGCACCCAAAGCGGGGGGGTAGGATCCTACGAGCAGTACTTC; CDR3aa: CASTQSGGVGSYEQYF
j_gene: TRBJ2-1; d_gene: NA; v_gene: TRBV7-9; abundance: once; CDR3nt: TGTGCCAGCAGCTTCCACACGAGAGGCTCCTACAATGAGCAGTTCTTC; CDR3aa: CASSFHTRGSYNEQFF
j_gene: TRBJ1-2; d_gene: NA; v_gene: TRBV21-1; abundance: NA; CDR3nt: TGTGCCAGCAGCCTAGACATCTTCGCAGGGCGGTATGGCTACACCTTC; CDR3aa: CASSLDIFAGRYGYTF
j_gene: TRBJ1-4; d_gene: NA; v_gene: TRBV6-5; abundance: NA; CDR3nt: TGTGCCAGCAGTCTCCGACAGACAACTAATGAAAAACTGTTTTTT; CDR3aa: CASSLRQTTNEKLFF
j_gene: TRBJ1-6; d_gene: NA; v_gene: TRBV6-5; abundance: NA; CDR3nt: TGTGCCAGCAGTTACTTCCCGGGGGATTCACCCCTCCACTTT; CDR3aa: CASSYFPGDSPLHF
j_gene: TRBJ1-1; d_gene: TRBD1; v_gene: TRBV3-1/TRBV3-2; abundance: NA; CDR3nt: TGTGCCAGCAGCCTACGACAGGGGGCGACTGAAGCTTTCTTT; CDR3aa: CASSLRQGATEAFF
j_gene: TRBJ2-3; d_gene: NA; v_gene: TRBV28; abundance: NA; CDR3nt: TGTGCCAGCAGTTTAAGCGGCCTCACAGATACGCAGTATTTT; CDR3aa: CASSLSGLTDTQYF
j_gene: TRBJ2-2; d_gene: TRBD2; v_gene: TRBV4-2; abundance: NA; CDR3nt: TGTGCCAGCAGCCAAGATCGGCTAGCGGGGACCGGGGAGCTGTTTTTT; CDR3aa: CASSQDRLAGTGELFF
j_gene: TRBJ1-4; d_gene: TRBD1; v_gene: TRBV24-1; abundance: NA; CDR3nt: TGTGCCACCAGTGAAGCGGACAGGTCCGAAAAACTGTTTTTT; CDR3aa: CATSEADRSEKLFF
j_gene: TRBJ1-2; d_gene: TRBD1; v_gene: TRBV6-2/TRBV6-3; abundance: once; CDR3nt: TGTGCCAGCAGTTACCCACCACAGGGGGCCTATGGCTACACCTTC; CDR3aa: CASSYPPQGAYGYTF
j_gene: TRBJ1-5; d_gene: NA; v_gene: TRBV6-2/TRBV6-3; abundance: NA; CDR3nt: TGTGCCAGCAGTTACGGTTTAGGAGGGGGCAATCAGCCCCAGCATTTT; CDR3aa: CASSYGLGGGNQPQHF
j_gene: TRBJ2-2; d_gene: NA; v_gene: TRBV2; abundance: NA; CDR3nt: TGTGCCAGCAGTGACGGGCAGGGTAGGACCACCGGGGAGCTGTTTTTT; CDR3aa: CASSDGQGRTTGELFF
j_gene: TRBJ2-7; d_gene: TRBD1; v_gene: TRBV10-3; abundance: NA; CDR3nt: TGTGCCATCAGGGGGGACAGGGGGGACGAGCAGTACTTC; CDR3aa: CAIRGDRGDEQYF
j_gene: TRBJ1-1; d_gene: NA; v_gene: TRBV7-9; abundance: NA; CDR3nt: TGTGCCAGCAGCTTAGAGGGGCCCAACACTGAAGCTTTCTTT; CDR3aa: CASSLEGPNTEAFF
j_gene: TRBJ2-7; d_gene: NA; v_gene: TRBV6-4; abundance: NA; CDR3nt: TGTGCCAGCAGTGACCCGGCCAGGGTCCGAGGAGAGCAGTACTTC; CDR3aa: CASSDPARVRGEQYF
j_gene: TRBJ1-3; d_gene: NA; v_gene: TRBV23-1; abundance: NA; CDR3nt: TGCGCCAGCAGAGAACAAACGCGGGGGGCGCAAGGAAACACCATATATTTT; CDR3aa: CASREQTRGAQGNTIYF
j_gene: TRBJ2-5; d_gene: TRBD2; v_gene: TRBV7-9; abundance: NA; CDR3nt: TGTGCCAGCAGCTTGGACCGGGGGGGCTCGAGAAAGACCCAGTACTTC; CDR3aa: CASSLDRGGSRKTQYF
j_gene: TRBJ1-1; d_gene: TRBD1; v_gene: TRBV5-1; abundance: once; CDR3nt: TGCGCCAGCAGCCACCGGGACAGGGAAAGCACTGAAGCTTTCTTT; CDR3aa: CASSHRDRESTEAFF
j_gene: TRBJ1-6; d_gene: NA; v_gene: TRBV27; abundance: NA; CDR3nt: TGTGCCAGCAGGGGCGGAGATGCGGGGACCTATAATTCACCCCTCCACTTT; CDR3aa: CASRGGDAGTYNSPLHF
j_gene: TRBJ1-3; d_gene: TRBD1; v_gene: TRBV23-1; abundance: NA; CDR3nt: TGCGCCAGCAGTCAACACAGGGGGTCGCCTGGAAACACCATATATTTT; CDR3aa: CASSQHRGSPGNTIYF
j_gene: TRBJ1-2; d_gene: TRBD1; v_gene: TRBV5-1; abundance: NA; CDR3nt: TGCGCCAGCAGCCCCGACAGGGGATTTATCTATGGCTACACCTTC; CDR3aa: CASSPDRGFIYGYTF
j_gene: TRBJ2-1; d_gene: TRBD2; v_gene: TRBV24-1; abundance: NA; CDR3nt: TGTGCCACCAGTGATTCTCCTAGCGGGAGGGCCTACAGTAGCAATGAGCAGTTCTTC; CDR3aa: CATSDSPSGRAYSSNEQFF
j_gene: TRBJ1-2; d_gene: NA; v_gene: TRBV4-3; abundance: NA; CDR3nt: TGCGCCAGCAGCCAGGGGGCCGCGATCCCCTTC; CDR3aa: CASSQGAAIPF
j_gene: TRBJ2-2; d_gene: NA; v_gene: TRBV5-4; abundance: NA; CDR3nt: TGTGCCAGCAGCTTGTTGGTGGCAGCGAACACCGGGGAGCTGTTTTTT; CDR3aa: CASSLLVAANTGELFF
j_gene: TRBJ2-3; d_gene: NA; v_gene: TRBV3-1/TRBV3-2; abundance: once; CDR3nt: TGTGCCAGCCTCGGAGGGACAGATACGCAGTATTTT; CDR3aa: CASLGGTDTQYF
j_gene: TRBJ2-1; d_gene: TRBD2; v_gene: TRBV19; abundance: NA; CDR3nt: TGTGCCAGTAGTGGGTCTGGGCGGGGGGTCTCCTACAATGAGCAGTTCTTC; CDR3aa: CASSGSGRGVSYNEQFF
j_gene: TRBJ2-7; d_gene: TRBD1; v_gene: TRBV7-9; abundance: NA; CDR3nt: TGTGCCAGCAGCTCCCCGGGACAGGAAAGCGAGCAGTACTTC; CDR3aa: CASSSPGQESEQYF
j_gene: TRBJ2-2; d_gene: TRBD2; v_gene: TRBV4-2; abundance: NA; CDR3nt: TGTGCCAGCAGCCAAGATTTGCGGAGCGGGGGGGCTGGGATCGGGGAGCTGTTTTTT; CDR3aa: CASSQDLRSGGAGIGELFF
j_gene: TRBJ2-2; d_gene: TRBD1; v_gene: TRBV19; abundance: once; CDR3nt: TGTGCCAGTACCGGACAGGGTCCCGGGGAGCTGTTTTTT; CDR3aa: CASTGQGPGELFF
j_gene: TRBJ2-1; d_gene: NA; v_gene: TRBV7-6; abundance: NA; CDR3nt: TGTGCCAGCAGCTTAGATATGACGGGAGTATCAAATGAGCAGTTCTTC; CDR3aa: CASSLDMTGVSNEQFF
j_gene: TRBJ2-1; d_gene: NA; v_gene: TRBV7-9; abundance: NA; CDR3nt: TGTGCCAGCAGCCCGCCCTTGGGGAGCTCCTACAATGAGCAGTTCTTC; CDR3aa: CASSPPLGSSYNEQFF
j_gene: TRBJ1-2; d_gene: NA; v_gene: TRBV6-5; abundance: NA; CDR3nt: TGTGCCAGCAATAATGCCGGGGGGGACTATGGCTACACCTTC; CDR3aa: CASNNAGGDYGYTF
j_gene: TRBJ2-1; d_gene: NA; v_gene: TRBV6-5; abundance: NA; CDR3nt: TGTGCCAGCAGTTTGATCTCAGGGTACTACAATGAGCAGTTCTTC; CDR3aa: CASSLISGYYNEQFF
j_gene: TRBJ1-4; d_gene: TRBD1; v_gene: TRBV6-1; abundance: NA; CDR3nt: TGTGCCAGCAGTGATATCTGGGACAGGGGGCTCGGAGTAGAAAAACTGTTTTTT; CDR3aa: CASSDIWDRGLGVEKLFF
j_gene: TRBJ2-1; d_gene: NA; v_gene: TRBV5-1; abundance: once; CDR3nt: TGCGCCAGCAGCTTGGATGGCAGCTACAATGAGCAGTTCTTC; CDR3aa: CASSLDGSYNEQFF
j_gene: TRBJ2-1; d_gene: NA; v_gene: TRBV12-3/TRBV12-4; abundance: NA; CDR3nt: TGTGCCAGCAGTTTCCAATCCTACAATGAGCAGTTCTTC; CDR3aa: CASSFQSYNEQFF
j_gene: TRBJ2-1; d_gene: TRBD2; v_gene: TRBV5-1; abundance: NA; CDR3nt: TGCGCCAGCAGCTTAAAGCGGGGGCAGAGAGATGAGCAGTTCTTC; CDR3aa: CASSLKRGQRDEQFF
j_gene: TRBJ2-1; d_gene: TRBD2; v_gene: TRBV19; abundance: NA; CDR3nt: TGTGCCAGTAGTAATCTAGCGGGAGGGCGTAACTACAATGAGCAGTTCTTC; CDR3aa: CASSNLAGGRNYNEQFF
j_gene: TRBJ1-3; d_gene: NA; v_gene: TRBV29-1; abundance: once; CDR3nt: TGCAGCGTTGCCAGGGTGGACTCTGGAAACACCATATATTTT; CDR3aa: CSVARVDSGNTIYF
j_gene: TRBJ2-3; d_gene: TRBD2; v_gene: TRBV5-4; abundance: NA; CDR3nt: TGTGCCAGCAGCCAAGGGACTAGCCCTAGCACAGATACGCAGTATTTT; CDR3aa: CASSQGTSPSTDTQYF
j_gene: TRBJ2-1; d_gene: NA; v_gene: TRBV7-2; abundance: NA; CDR3nt: TGTGCCAGCAGCCCTCAGTTGGGGCCGAGGGAGCAGTTCTTC; CDR3aa: CASSPQLGPREQFF
j_gene: TRBJ1-2; d_gene: NA; v_gene: TRBV19; abundance: NA; CDR3nt: TGTGCCAGTAGTATGGGGAGCAGGTGGCCGTCCAACTATGGCTACACCTTC; CDR3aa: CASSMGSRWPSNYGYTF
j_gene: TRBJ1-4; d_gene: NA; v_gene: TRBV4-1; abundance: NA; CDR3nt: TGCGCCAGCAGCCAAGCTGGGGCAGGGAAGGAAAAACTGTTTTTT; CDR3aa: CASSQAGAGKEKLFF
j_gene: TRBJ2-4; d_gene: NA; v_gene: TRBV27; abundance: NA; CDR3nt: TGTGCCAGCAGTTTAAAGAAAGACAGTCGGTTTTGGAACATTCAGTACTTC; CDR3aa: CASSLKKDSRFWNIQYF
j_gene: TRBJ2-3; d_gene: NA; v_gene: TRBV28; abundance: NA; CDR3nt: TGTGCCAGCACGAGGGTGTCAGATACGCAGTATTTT; CDR3aa: CASTRVSDTQYF
j_gene: TRBJ2-5; d_gene: TRBD2; v_gene: TRBV11-2; abundance: NA; CDR3nt: TGTGCCAGCAGCTTGGGCCCTTCCGGGGGGAGAGAAGAGACCCAGTACTTC; CDR3aa: CASSLGPSGGREETQYF
j_gene: TRBJ1-2; d_gene: TRBD1; v_gene: TRBV4-1; abundance: NA; CDR3nt: TGCGCCAGCAGCCAAGATGGTGGGGGACAGGGGGCGCCTAACTATGGCTACACCTTC; CDR3aa: CASSQDGGGQGAPNYGYTF
j_gene: TRBJ1-5; d_gene: NA; v_gene: TRBV19; abundance: few; CDR3nt: TGTGCCAGTAGTAGAGGGGGTAATCAGCCCCAGCATTTT; CDR3aa: CASSRGGNQPQHF
j_gene: TRBJ1-6; d_gene: TRBD1; v_gene: TRBV5-6; abundance: once; CDR3nt: TGTGCCAGCAGCTGGAACACGGGACAGGCTGATTCACCCCTCCACTTT; CDR3aa: CASSWNTGQADSPLHF